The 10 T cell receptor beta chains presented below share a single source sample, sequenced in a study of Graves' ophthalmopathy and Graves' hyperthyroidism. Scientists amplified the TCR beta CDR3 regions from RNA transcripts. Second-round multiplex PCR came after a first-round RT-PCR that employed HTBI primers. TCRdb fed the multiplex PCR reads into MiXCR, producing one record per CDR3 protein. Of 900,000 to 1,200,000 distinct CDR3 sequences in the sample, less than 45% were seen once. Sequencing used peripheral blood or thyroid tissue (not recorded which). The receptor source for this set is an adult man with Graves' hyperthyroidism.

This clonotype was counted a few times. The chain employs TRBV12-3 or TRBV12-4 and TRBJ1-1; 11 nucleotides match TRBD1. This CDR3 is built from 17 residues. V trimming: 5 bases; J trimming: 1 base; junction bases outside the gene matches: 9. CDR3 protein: CASSPGQGAPRNTEAFF. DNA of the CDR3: TGTGCCAGCAGTCCAGGACAGGGGGCCCCTCGGAACACTGAAGCTTTCTTT.

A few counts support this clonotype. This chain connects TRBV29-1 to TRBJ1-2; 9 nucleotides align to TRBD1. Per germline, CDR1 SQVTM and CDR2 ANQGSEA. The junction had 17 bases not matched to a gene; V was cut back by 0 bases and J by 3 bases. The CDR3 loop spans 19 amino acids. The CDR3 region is CSVEDSTGTGLRGDYGYTF. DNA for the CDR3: TGCAGCGTTGAAGATTCAACCGGGACAGGGTTAAGAGGGGACTATGGCTACACCTTC. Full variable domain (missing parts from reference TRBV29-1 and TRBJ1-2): SAVISQKPSRDICQRGTSLTIQCQVDSQVTMMFWYRQQPGQSLTLIATANQGSEATYESGFVIDKFPISRPNLTFSTLTVSNMSPEDSSIYLCSVEDSTGTGLRGDYGYTFGSGTRLTVV.

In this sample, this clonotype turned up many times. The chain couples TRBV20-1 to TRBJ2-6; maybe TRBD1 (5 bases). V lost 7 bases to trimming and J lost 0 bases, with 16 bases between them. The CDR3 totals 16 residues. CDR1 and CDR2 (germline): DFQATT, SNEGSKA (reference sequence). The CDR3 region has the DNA TGCAGTGTTTTGACAGACCCGTTCTCTGGGGCCAACGTCCTGACTTTC. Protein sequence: CSVLTDPFSGANVLTF.

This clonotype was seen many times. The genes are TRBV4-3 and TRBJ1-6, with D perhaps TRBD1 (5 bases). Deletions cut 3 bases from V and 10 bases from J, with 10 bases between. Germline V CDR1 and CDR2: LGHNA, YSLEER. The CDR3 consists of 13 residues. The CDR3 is CASSHTGLSPLHF. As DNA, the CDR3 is TGCGCCAGCAGCCACACAGGTTTATCACCCCTCCACTTT.

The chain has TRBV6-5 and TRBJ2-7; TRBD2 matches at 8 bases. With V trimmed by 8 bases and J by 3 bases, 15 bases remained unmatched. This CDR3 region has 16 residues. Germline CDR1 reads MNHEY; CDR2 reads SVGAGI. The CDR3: CASGYPLGLVFYEQYF. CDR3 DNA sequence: TGTGCCAGCGGCTACCCCCTGGGACTAGTTTTCTACGAGCAGTACTTC.

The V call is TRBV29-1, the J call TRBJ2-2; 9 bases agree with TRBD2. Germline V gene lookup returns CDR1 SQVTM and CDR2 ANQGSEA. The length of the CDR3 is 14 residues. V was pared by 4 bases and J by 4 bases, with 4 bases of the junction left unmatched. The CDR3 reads CSVVAGGGTGELFF. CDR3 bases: TGCAGCGTTGTCGCGGGGGGGGGCACCGGGGAGCTGTTTTTT.

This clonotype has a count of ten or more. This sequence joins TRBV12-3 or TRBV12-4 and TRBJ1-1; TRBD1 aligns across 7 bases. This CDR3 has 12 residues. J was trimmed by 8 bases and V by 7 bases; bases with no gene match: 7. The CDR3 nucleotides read TGTGCCAGCACCAAAGGGACAGCAGAAGCTTTCTTT. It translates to CASTKGTAEAFF.

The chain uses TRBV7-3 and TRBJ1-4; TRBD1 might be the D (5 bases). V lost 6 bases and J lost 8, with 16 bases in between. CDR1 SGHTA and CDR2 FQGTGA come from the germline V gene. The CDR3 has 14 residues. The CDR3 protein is CASRPGGGGEKLFF. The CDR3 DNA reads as TGTGCCAGCAGGCCCGGCGGGGGAGGCGAAAAACTGTTTTTT. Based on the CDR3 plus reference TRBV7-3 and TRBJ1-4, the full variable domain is GAGVSQTPSNKVTEKGKYVELRCDPISGHTALYWYRQSLGQGPEFLIYFQGTGAADDSGLPNDRFFAVRPEGSVSTLKIQRTERGDSAVYLCASRPGGGGEKLFFGSGTQLSVL.

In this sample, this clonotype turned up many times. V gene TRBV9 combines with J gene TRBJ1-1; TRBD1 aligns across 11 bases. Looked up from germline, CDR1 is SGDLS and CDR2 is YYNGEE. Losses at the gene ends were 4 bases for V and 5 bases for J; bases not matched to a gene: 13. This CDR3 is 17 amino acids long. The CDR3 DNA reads TGTGCCAGCAGCCCCCATGCCCGGACAGGGGGCGTAACTGAAGCTTTCTTT. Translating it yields CASSPHARTGGVTEAFF.

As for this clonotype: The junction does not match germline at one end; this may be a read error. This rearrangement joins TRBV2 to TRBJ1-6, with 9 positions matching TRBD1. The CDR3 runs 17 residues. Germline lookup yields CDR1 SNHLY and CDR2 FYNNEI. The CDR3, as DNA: TGTACCAGCAGATCCGGGACAGGGATCGGCCATAATTCACCCCTCCACTTT. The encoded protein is CTSRSGTGIGHNSPLHF.